This TCR beta chain appears in the sequencing data of a study of T cell responses to AZD1222 COVID-19 vaccine. Broader study findings: In all cases, repertoires were sampled only after the peak T cell response. Seropositive AZD1222 recipients at baseline numbered only six or seven. Clonal diversity may have been underestimated in mostly white British donors. Once two AZD1222 doses were given, Spike-specific TCR breadth and depth went up.

Note on this clone: Antigen: not known.

Method: immunoSEQ multiplex PCR; TCRdb's copy keeps in-frame clones and lacks some. The sample includes just over 80,000 clones, around 89% seen only once; the top ten take approximately 5.7%. Germline lookup yields CDR1 KGHSH and CDR2 LQKENI. Trimming pared 1 base from V and 5 bases from J, leaving 14 bases between. The CDR3 has 15 amino acids. This TCR came from an adult in good health. The chain links TRBV18 to TRBJ1-2, with D maybe TRBD1 (5 bases). The input for sequencing was peripheral blood, taken on day 0 of AZD1222 vaccination. DNA of the CDR3: TGTGCCAGCTCACCACAGGTAACAGGCGGATATGGCTACACCTTC. Translated: CASSPQVTGGYGYTF.